These 11 T cell receptor beta chains were sequenced from one sample in a study of vaccination effects on CD4 cells after COVID-19. Antigen-specific CD4+ T cells were expanded (with viral peptide pools) by the ViraFEST assay ahead of sequencing. Scientists isolated CD4+ T cells after a roughly nine-day culture period ended. Participants were vaccinated with two doses of either the BNT162b2 or mRNA-1273 vaccine. Sequencing used immunoSEQ multiplex PCR; TCRdb keeps in-frame clones, though not all of them. The data contain 84,000 or so clones, around 74% of them seen just once; the ten biggest clones take up 1.1%. These receptors' targets are unknown. The input for sequencing was CD4+ T cells from PBMCs cultured with HCoV-OC43 spike peptides, taken after COVID-19 vaccination. Subset indicated: HCoV-OC43 spike overlapping peptide pool stimulation. These receptors all come from a human donor who received a COVID-19 vaccine.

The chain has TRBV10-3 and TRBJ1-1; 7 bases agree with TRBD1. Germline V gene sequence: CDR1 ENHRY, CDR2 SYGVKD. Trimming at V came to 6 bases and at J to 1 base, leaving 5 bases not matched to a gene. CDR3 length equals 14 residues. The CDR3 loop reads CAIRTGIANTEAFF. CDR3 DNA: TGTGCCATCAGGACAGGGATCGCGAACACTGAAGCTTTCTTT.

The chain carries TRBV7-3 and TRBJ2-3; D perhaps matches TRBD1 (5 bases). This CDR3 spans 14 amino acids. Germline V lookup: CDR1 SGHTA, CDR2 FQGTGA. V lost 5 bases and J lost 5, with 14 bases in between. This chain's CDR3 is CASSRERQGDTQYF. The CDR3 bases are TGTGCCAGCAGCCGTGAAAGGCAGGGAGATACGCAGTATTTT. The whole variable domain, remainder taken from reference TRBV7-3 and TRBJ2-3, is GAGVSQTPSNKVTEKGKYVELRCDPISGHTALYWYRQSLGQGPEFLIYFQGTGAADDSGLPNDRFFAVRPEGSVSTLKIQRTERGDSAVYLCASSRERQGDTQYFGPGTRLTVL.

V and J are TRBV27 and TRBJ1-6, with no clear D. Germline V gives CDR1 MNHEY, CDR2 SMNVEV (reference sequence). This CDR3 has 12 residues. Between the trimmed V and J ends, which lost 5 bases and 4 bases, there was a span of 3 bases. CDR3 protein: CASSIYNSPLHF. CDR3 DNA: TGTGCCAGCAGTATTTATAATTCACCCCTCCACTTT.

The V call is TRBV19, the J call TRBJ1-1; 7 bases match TRBD1. This CDR3 has 14 residues. Germline loops: CDR1 LNHDA, CDR2 SQIVND (reference sequence). The V segment lost 4 bases and the J segment 1 base; nucleotides outside the gene matches: 3. CDR3: CASSTGQTNTEAFF. In DNA form, the CDR3 reads TGTGCCAGTAGTACGGGACAGACGAACACTGAAGCTTTCTTT.

The chain combines TRBV24-1 with TRBJ2-5; D call uncertain. Per germline, CDR1 KGHDR and CDR2 SFDVKD. Trimming pared 2 bases from V and 2 bases from J, leaving 5 bases between. There are 13 residues in the CDR3. The CDR3, as DNA: TGTGCCACCAGTGATTCCGCTCAAGAGACCCAGTACTTC. This sequence encodes CATSDSAQETQYF.

The chain links TRBV6-6 to TRBJ2-5; perhaps D is TRBD1 or TRBD2 (7 bases each). V was trimmed by 2 bases and J by 2 bases, leaving 12 bases between them. The CDR3 extends over 15 amino acids. Germline V gives CDR1 MNHNY, CDR2 SVGAGI (reference sequence). CDR3 bases: TGTGCCAGCAGTTACGGGGGGGACAGACAAGAGACCCAGTACTTC. Translating it yields CASSYGGDRQETQYF.

The CDR3 reads CASSWGPRGNIQYF. The CDR3 bases are TGTGCCAGTAGTTGGGGGCCCAGGGGAAACATTCAGTACTTC. The V gene is TRBV19, the J gene TRBJ2-4; the D gene is possibly TRBD1 (6 bases). The V gene's germline CDR1 is LNHDA and CDR2 SQIVND (reference sequence). This CDR3 comprises 14 residues. V lost 5 bases to trimming and J lost 6 bases, with 14 bases between them.

V usage is TRBV27 and J usage is TRBJ2-1; D is ambiguous. This CDR3 region has 11 residues. Germline V gene lookup returns CDR1 MNHEY and CDR2 SMNVEV (reference sequence). With 9 bases removed from V and 9 bases from J, the gap between germline ends came to 12 bases. The CDR3 sequence is CASSLGREQFF. CDR3 nucleotides: TGTGCCAGTAGCCTGGGTCGTGAGCAGTTCTTC.

This clone was detected a few times. In DNA, the CDR3 is TGTGCCAGCAGTTGGGATGGGACGGAGAACACTGAAGCTTTCTTT. Its translation: CASSWDGTENTEAFF. V is TRBV6-5 and J is TRBJ1-1, with D perhaps TRBD1 (5 bases). Germline values: CDR1 MNHEY, CDR2 SVGAGI. V lost 4 bases and J 1 base, leaving 13 bases between the germline ends. The CDR3 consists of 15 residues.

The V gene is TRBV7-3, the J gene TRBJ2-2; a possible D gene is TRBD1 (6 bases). V lost 6 bases to trimming and J lost 0 bases, with 14 bases between them. CDR1 SGHTA and CDR2 FQGTGA come from the germline V gene. The CDR3 contains 16 residues. The CDR3 sequence is CASSIRGGTNTGELFF. The CDR3 nucleotides read TGTGCCAGCAGTATTAGAGGGGGTACGAACACCGGGGAGCTGTTTTTT.

The chain is built from TRBV10-2 and TRBJ1-2; no firm D call. The ends were cut back, 3 bases at V and 7 bases at J, with 9 bases in the middle. CDR3 length: 12 residues. CDR1 WSHSY and CDR2 SAAADI come from the germline V gene. The CDR3 is CASSDQVSGYTF. CDR3 in DNA: TGCGCCAGCAGTGACCAGGTGTCTGGCTACACCTTC.